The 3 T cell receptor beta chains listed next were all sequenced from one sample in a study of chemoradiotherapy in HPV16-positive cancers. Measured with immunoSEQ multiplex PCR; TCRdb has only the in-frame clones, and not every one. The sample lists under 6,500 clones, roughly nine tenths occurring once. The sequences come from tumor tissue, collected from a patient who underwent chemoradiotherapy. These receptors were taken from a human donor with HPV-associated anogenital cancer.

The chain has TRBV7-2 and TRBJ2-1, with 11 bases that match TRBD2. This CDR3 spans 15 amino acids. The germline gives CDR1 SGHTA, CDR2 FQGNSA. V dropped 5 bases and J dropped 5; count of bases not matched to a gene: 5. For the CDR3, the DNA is TGTGCCAGCAGCCCGGGACTAGCGGCCCACAATGAGCAGTTCTTC. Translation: CASSPGLAAHNEQFF. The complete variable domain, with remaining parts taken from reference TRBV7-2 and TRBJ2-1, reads GAGVSQSPSNKVTEKGKDVELRCDPISGHTALYWYRQSLGQGLEFLIYFQGNSAPDKSGLPSDRFSAERTGGSVSTLTIQRTQQEDSAVYLCASSPGLAAHNEQFFGPGTRLTVL.

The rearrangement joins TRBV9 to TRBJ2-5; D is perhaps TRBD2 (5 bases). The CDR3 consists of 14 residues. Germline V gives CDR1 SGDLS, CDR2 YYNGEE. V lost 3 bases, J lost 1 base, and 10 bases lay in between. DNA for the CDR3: TGTGCCAGCAGCGCCAGCGGTTTCCAAGAGACCCAGTACTTC. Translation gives CASSASGFQETQYF.

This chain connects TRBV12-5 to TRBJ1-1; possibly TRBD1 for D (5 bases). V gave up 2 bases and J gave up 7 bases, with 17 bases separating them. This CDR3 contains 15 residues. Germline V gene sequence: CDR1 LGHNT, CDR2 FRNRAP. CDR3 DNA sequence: TGTGCTAGTGGTTTGACCTTGACCAGGGCCGGTGAAGCTTTCTTT. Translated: CASGLTLTRAGEAFF.